These 12 T cell receptor beta chains share one sample of origin, sequenced in a study of tumor and adjacent non-tumor tissue in lung cancer. The template was RNA from unsorted bulk tissue. The library came from three nested PCR rounds adapted from ARM-PCR protocols. MiXCR, run by TCRdb on the multiplex PCR reads, gives a single entry per CDR3 protein. The table lists 110,000 or so distinct CDR3 sequences, roughly 74% of them singletons. The sequenced material came from lung tumor tissue. The receptors come from a woman aged 60 to 75 with non-small cell lung cancer.

A note on this clonotype: A read error may be the cause here, since a much bigger clone is one base away. This chain connects TRBV12-3 or TRBV12-4 to TRBJ1-1; D is uncertain. This CDR3 is built from 14 residues. V was trimmed by 6 bases and J by 2 bases, leaving 13 bases between them. Here the CDR3 DNA reads TGTGCCAGCAGCCCCATAGGGCATAACACTGAAGCTTTCTTT. It yields the protein CASSPIGHNTEAFF.

Only one count was recorded for this clonotype. V usage is TRBV6-1 and J usage is TRBJ2-5; the D gene is possibly TRBD1 (6 bases). From germline, CDR1 is MNHNS and CDR2 SASEGT. The germline V and J ends were trimmed by 2 bases and 4 bases, with 11 bases remaining between them. The CDR3 sequence is 14 residues long. The CDR3 region is CASSEWDKGETQYF. DNA of the CDR3: TGTGCCAGCAGTGAATGGGACAAGGGAGAGACCCAGTACTTC.

The gene calls are TRBV7-2 and TRBJ2-1; 7 bases line up with TRBD1. Germline values: CDR1 SGHTA, CDR2 FQGNSA. J gave up 3 bases and V 4 bases, and 6 bases lay outside the gene matches. The CDR3 covers 15 residues. The CDR3 DNA sequence: TGTGCCAGCAGCTCCGAACGGGACAGCTACAATGAGCAGTTCTTC. Protein product: CASSSERDSYNEQFF.

This clonotype was picked up many times. The genes are TRBV6-2 or TRBV6-3 and TRBJ2-1; 9 bases are a match to TRBD2. The V and J ends lost 0 bases and 8 bases, in that order; junction bases with no gene match: 5. This CDR3 comprises 15 residues. Germline V gives CDR1 MNHEY, CDR2 SVGEGT. The CDR3 sequence: CASSYSEAGGDEQFF. The DNA for the CDR3 is TGTGCCAGCAGTTACTCAGAAGCGGGAGGAGATGAGCAGTTCTTC.

As to this clonotype: A read error may explain this, as a much larger clone is one base away. The missing conserved phenylalanine or tryptophan at the end of this CDR3 makes a read error likely. The V and J genes are TRBV20-1 and TRBJ2-2; the match to TRBD2 covers 10 bases. The germline V gene has CDR1 DFQATT and CDR2 SNEGSKA (reference sequence). The CDR3 is 14 residues long. J gave up 1 base and V 6 bases, and 2 bases lay outside the gene matches. CDR3 in amino acids: CSAVAGGNTGELFY. The DNA for the CDR3 is TGCAGTGCGGTAGCGGGAGGGAACACCGGGGAGCTGTTTTAT.

Concerning this clonotype itself: With a much larger clone just one base away, this may be a read error. The chain links TRBV10-3 to TRBJ2-7; 13 nucleotides agree with TRBD2. With V trimmed by 10 bases and J by 6 bases, 6 bases remained unmatched. Germline V gives CDR1 ENHRY, CDR2 SYGVKD. This CDR3 is 13 amino acids long. CDR3 loop: CATILAGGLEQYF. The CDR3 DNA reads as TGTGCCACGATACTAGCGGGAGGGCTCGAGCAGTACTTC.

On this clonotype: A junction boundary mismatches the germline segment, possibly from a read error. The chain combines TRBV6-2 or TRBV6-3 with TRBJ2-3; D gene uncertain. Germline CDR1 is MNHEY and CDR2 is SVGEGT. This CDR3 is 13 amino acids long. CDR3 sequence: CASRLQSTYTQYF. CDR3 nucleotide sequence: TGTGCCAGCAGGCTCCAAAGCACATATACGCAGTATTTT.

CDR3 sequence: CANSPLAGGPETQYF. Here the CDR3 DNA reads TGTGCTAACAGCCCTCTAGCGGGGGGGCCCGAGACCCAGTACTTC. The J gene is TRBJ2-5, the V gene TRBV11-3; TRBD2 aligns across 12 bases. The CDR3 is made up of 15 amino acids. Per the germline V gene, CDR1 is SGHNT and CDR2 is YENEEA.

In the case of this clonotype: The conserved phenylalanine or tryptophan is not found at the CDR3 terminus, so this likely reflects a read error. As DNA, the CDR3 is TGTGCCAGCACTTACCGAACACAGGGAAAAGAGACCCAGTACTCC. This sequence encodes CASTYRTQGKETQYS. The chain uses TRBV28 and TRBJ2-5; TRBD1 might be the D (6 bases). Trimming left V 7 bases short and J 3 bases short, with 18 bases between. The germline gives CDR1 MDHEN, CDR2 SYDVKM. The CDR3 contains 15 residues.

The rearrangement uses TRBV5-4 and TRBJ2-3; possible D gene TRBD2, 9 bases. Deletions cut 9 bases from V and 2 bases from J, with 22 bases between. The CDR3 consists of 16 residues. In germline, CDR1 is SGHNT, CDR2 YYREEE (reference sequence). The CDR3 DNA reads TGTGCCAACAGGGGGACTAGCCCGGGATACACAGATACGCAGTATTTT. It codes for CANRGTSPGYTDTQYF.

The chain links TRBV20-1 to TRBJ1-5; the D is unclear. V lost 3 bases and J 7 bases, leaving 19 bases between the germline ends. Looked up from germline, CDR1 is DFQATT and CDR2 is SNEGSKA (reference sequence). CDR3 length equals 15 residues. The CDR3 bases are TGCAGTGCTAGTATGGAGCAGTGCACCAAACAGCCCCAGCATTTT. Its protein is CSASMEQCTKQPQHF.

Points on this clonotype: Sequence at one end of the junction differs from germline and may be a read error. The chain couples TRBV20-1 to TRBJ2-7; 7 positions agree with TRBD2. Per germline, CDR1 DFQATT and CDR2 SNEGSKA (reference sequence). The CDR3 has 15 residues. Written as DNA, the CDR3 is TGCAGTGCTGGGTTACCGGGAGGCCTTTCCCACGAGCAATATTTC. As protein: CSAGLPGGLSHEQYF.